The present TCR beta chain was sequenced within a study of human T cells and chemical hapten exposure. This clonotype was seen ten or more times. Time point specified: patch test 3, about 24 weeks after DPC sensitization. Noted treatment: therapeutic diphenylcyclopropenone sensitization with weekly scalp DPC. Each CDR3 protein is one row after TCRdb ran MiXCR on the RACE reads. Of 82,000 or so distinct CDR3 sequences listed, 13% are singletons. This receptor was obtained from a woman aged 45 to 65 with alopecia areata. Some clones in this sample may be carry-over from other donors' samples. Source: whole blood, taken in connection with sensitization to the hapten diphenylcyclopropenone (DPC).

In nucleotides, the CDR3 is TGCGCCAGCAGCTTGGGGACAGGGGCATATCAGCCCCAGCATTTT. The encoded protein is CASSLGTGAYQPQHF. The gene calls are TRBV5-1 and TRBJ1-5; 9 bases fit TRBD1. V trimming: 0 bases; J trimming: 5 bases; junction bases outside the gene matches: 3. The V gene's germline CDR1 is SGHRS and CDR2 YFSETQ. The CDR3 is 15 amino acids.